This TCR beta chain was documented in a study of siplizumab effects on memory and regulatory T cells. The method was immunoSEQ multiplex PCR; TCRdb's version includes in-frame clones alone and lacks a portion of them. Of over 65,000 clones listed, roughly 94% are singletons. This clone was counted once. The CDR3 is 16 residues long. Germline CDR1 SQVTM, CDR2 ANQGSEA. V lost 4 bases to trimming and J lost 0 bases, with 16 bases between them. Sequencing input: CD8+ T cells sorted from blood. This receptor was taken from a human donor in good health. This chain connects TRBV29-1 to TRBJ2-1; TRBD2 might be the D (5 bases). For the CDR3, the DNA is TGCAGCGTTGTTGATTCGGACTGGGGCTCCTACAATGAGCAGTTCTTC. This sequence encodes CSVVDSDWGSYNEQFF.